The clone carrying this T cell receptor beta chain has ten or more counts. CDR3 length: 16 residues. The V end lost 4 bases, the J end lost 2 bases, and 19 bases lay between the germline ends. CDR1 and CDR2 (germline): SGHDT, YYEEEE. The source of the sample is a study of tumor-infiltrating lymphocytes in oesophageal squamous cell carcinoma. One entry per CDR3 protein results from TCRdb running MiXCR on the PCR reads. The sample lists about 20,000 distinct CDR3 sequences; just over 40% were seen once. The clonotype comes from a male donor with esophageal squamous cell carcinoma. Sequencing was carried out using normal esophageal tissue next to the tumor. The rearrangement joins TRBV5-6 to TRBJ2-7; D perhaps matches TRBD2 (6 bases). DNA of the CDR3: TGTGCCAGCAGCATAGGTTCTAGCGCACCCACCTACGAGCAGTACTTC. Translated: CASSIGSSAPTYEQYF. Complete variable domain (other parts from reference TRBV5-6 and TRBJ2-7): DAGVTQSPTHLIKTRGQQVTLRCSPKSGHDTVSWYQQALGQGPQFIFQYYEEEERQRGNFPDRFSGHQFPNYSSELNVNALLLGDSALYLCASSIGSSAPTYEQYFGPGTRLTVT.